These 21 T cell receptor beta chains were sequenced from one sample in a study of cytomegalovirus exposure and HLA in healthy donors. The PCR was carried out with 60 Vbeta primers and 13 Jbeta primers. Some clones are missing from TCRdb's copy, which holds only in-frame ones; the method was immunoSEQ multiplex PCR. The table has about 200,000 clones, approximately 80% seen once. The material sequenced was PBMCs. These receptors were taken from a man aged 40-55 years in good health and CMV-seronegative.

The genes are TRBV27 and TRBJ2-3; no definite D call. Germline CDR1 MNHEY, CDR2 SMNVEV (reference sequence). Trimming pared 1 base from V and 1 base from J, leaving 6 bases between. The CDR3 is 14 amino acids. The DNA for the CDR3 is TGTGCCAGCAGTTTATTCCCTCGCACAGATACGCAGTATTTT. As protein: CASSLFPRTDTQYF.

This chain connects TRBV5-4 to TRBJ1-2; TRBD1 agrees at 7 bases. The CDR3 runs to 14 residues. Germline V CDR1 and CDR2: SGHNT, YYREEE (reference sequence). V lost 1 base, J lost 3 bases, and 3 bases stayed unmatched. The CDR3 reads CASSLYRGDYGYTF. The DNA for the CDR3 is TGTGCCAGCAGCTTGTACAGGGGCGACTATGGCTACACCTTC.

This rearrangement joins TRBV19 to TRBJ2-3; D is possibly TRBD2 (6 bases). This CDR3 is 15 amino acids long. Per germline, CDR1 LNHDA and CDR2 SQIVND (reference sequence). Deletions cut 1 base from V and 11 bases from J, with 19 bases between. In nucleotides, the CDR3 is TGTGCCAGTAGTATAGCCGGGGGTCAGGCCGGGGGGCAGTATTTT. Encoded protein: CASSIAGGQAGGQYF.

This clone was counted a single time. The J gene is TRBJ1-6, the V gene TRBV5-1; 9 bases fit TRBD1. This CDR3 contains 15 residues. Per germline, CDR1 SGHRS and CDR2 YFSETQ. With V trimmed by 4 bases and J by 9 bases, 8 bases remained unmatched. The CDR3 here is CASSEDRGRGSPLHF. As DNA, the CDR3 is TGCGCCAGCAGCGAGGACAGGGGCAGAGGTTCACCCCTCCACTTT.

The chain has TRBV5-1 and TRBJ1-1; the match to TRBD1 covers 9 bases. J was trimmed by 5 bases and V by 4 bases; bases with no gene match: 9. This CDR3 is 15 amino acids long. CDR1 and CDR2 (germline): SGHRS, YFSETQ. CDR3 nucleotides: TGCGCCAGCAGCATAGGACAGGGGCAAGGTACTGAAGCTTTCTTT. It codes for CASSIGQGQGTEAFF.

This clone was observed a few times. This chain links TRBV5-1 with TRBJ2-1; 8 nucleotides match TRBD2. V was pared by 4 bases and J by 8 bases, with 8 bases of the junction left unmatched. CDR1 and CDR2 (germline): SGHRS, YFSETQ. This CDR3 is 14 amino acids long. The CDR3 nucleotides are TGCGCCAGCAGCGTGGGCGGGAGGTCCGATGAGCAGTTCTTC. Amino acid sequence: CASSVGGRSDEQFF.

The V gene is TRBV28, the J gene TRBJ2-7, with D uncertain. Trimming removed 4 bases at V and 0 bases at J, with 7 bases between. CDR3 size: 13 residues. The V gene's germline CDR1 is MDHEN and CDR2 SYDVKM. The CDR3 sequence is CASSSSPSYEQYF. CDR3 bases: TGTGCCAGCAGTTCGTCCCCCTCCTACGAGCAGTACTTC.

The chain uses TRBV10-3 and TRBJ2-1; D is unresolved. Germline CDR1 is ENHRY and CDR2 is SYGVKD. Trimming took off 8 bases at V and 0 bases at J, with 23 bases between the two ends. The CDR3 consists of 18 residues. The CDR3 region has the DNA TGTGCCATCGGGCATGGGTCCTCGAGAAACCGCTCCTACAATGAGCAGTTCTTC. Amino acid sequence: CAIGHGSSRNRSYNEQFF.

The chain employs TRBV29-1 and TRBJ2-5; 8 bases align to TRBD2. In germline, CDR1 is SQVTM, CDR2 ANQGSEA. The CDR3 loop spans 16 amino acids. The V gene end was trimmed by 6 bases and the J gene end by 4 bases; junction bases not matched to a gene: 16. For the CDR3, the DNA is TGCAGCGTACAGCCCTATGCGGGAGGAAGTAGAGAGACCCAGTACTTC. It is translated as CSVQPYAGGSRETQYF.

V and J are TRBV25-1 and TRBJ1-2; 11 bases match TRBD1. Unmatched junction bases numbered 6, after V lost 3 bases and J lost 6 bases. Per germline, CDR1 MGHDK and CDR2 SYGVNS. The CDR3 loop spans 15 amino acids. The CDR3 region is CASSDRTGGANGYTF. The CDR3 DNA is TGTGCCAGCAGTGATCGGACAGGGGGCGCGAATGGCTACACCTTC.

This clone has more than one count but fewer than ten. This sequence joins TRBV6-1 and TRBJ2-1, with 9 nucleotides matching TRBD2. Germline lookup yields CDR1 MNHNS and CDR2 SASEGT. The CDR3 runs 16 residues. With 3 bases clipped from V and 5 bases from J, the junction kept 8 bases outside the gene matches. In nucleotides, the CDR3 is TGTGCCAGCAGTGACCGGACGACTAGCGGAAACAATGAGCAGTTCTTC. Its translation is CASSDRTTSGNNEQFF.

The chain uses TRBV5-1 and TRBJ1-1, with 7 bases that match TRBD1. Per the germline V gene, CDR1 is SGHRS and CDR2 is YFSETQ. This CDR3 spans 15 amino acids. The V gene end was trimmed by 6 bases and the J gene end by 1 base; junction bases not matched to a gene: 9. The CDR3 DNA reads TGCGCCAGCAAGGGTGGGGCAGGGGGGAACACTGAAGCTTTCTTT. Its translation is CASKGGAGGNTEAFF.

This sequence joins TRBV5-8 and TRBJ2-7; a possible D gene is TRBD2 (5 bases). The CDR3 covers 17 residues. The V gene lost 0 bases and the J gene lost 2 bases, with 18 bases spanning the gap. Germline CDR1 and CDR2: SGHTS and YDEGEE. DNA of the CDR3: TGTGCCAGCAGCTTGGCCTACGGCGCTAGCCCTACCTACGAGCAGTACTTC. This encodes CASSLAYGASPTYEQYF.

The chain recombines TRBV9 with TRBJ1-2, with D maybe TRBD1 (5 bases). The CDR3 loop spans 18 amino acids. In germline, CDR1 is SGDLS, CDR2 YYNGEE. Between the trimmed V and J ends, which lost 0 bases and 3 bases, there was a span of 21 bases. The CDR3 nucleotides are TGTGCCAGCAGCGTAGCTGTGGCAGGGCGGGGAGGCGACTATGGCTACACCTTC. Residues: CASSVAVAGRGGDYGYTF.

CDR3 DNA sequence: TGTGCCAGCAGTGACAGGGGGCAAGCTTTCTTT. Protein sequence: CASSDRGQAFF. The V and J genes are TRBV28 and TRBJ1-1, with TRBD1 identical over 10 bases. CDR3 length: 11 amino acids. Germline lookup yields CDR1 MDHEN and CDR2 SYDVKM. V dropped 5 bases and J dropped 9; count of bases not matched to a gene: 0.

For the CDR3, the DNA is TGTGCCAGCAGCCGTGGACAGCGGTGGGGCTACACCTTC. Translating gives CASSRGQRWGYTF. V and J are TRBV6-5 and TRBJ1-2, with D possibly being TRBD1 (6 bases). V was shortened by 6 bases and J by 8 bases, with 16 bases between the two germline ends. The germline V gene encodes CDR1 MNHEY and CDR2 SVGAGI. The CDR3 loop spans 13 amino acids.

This clone was counted between two and nine times. The chain has TRBV2 and TRBJ1-3; the D is unclear. Trimming left V 7 bases short and J 1 base short, with 14 bases between. Per the germline V gene, CDR1 is SNHLY and CDR2 is FYNNEI. This CDR3 has 15 amino acids. CDR3 DNA: TGTGCCAGCAAAACGCAGCGCAGATCTGGAAACACCATATATTTT. This encodes CASKTQRRSGNTIYF.

V is TRBV13 and J is TRBJ2-5; the D is unclear. Germline lookup yields CDR1 PRHDT and CDR2 FYEKMQ (reference sequence). This CDR3 contains 14 residues. Between the trimmed V and J ends, which lost 0 bases and 2 bases, there was a span of 7 bases. CDR3 loop: CASSLGRTQETQYF. The CDR3 DNA reads TGTGCCAGCAGCTTAGGCAGAACACAAGAGACCCAGTACTTC.

On this clone: This specimen includes other DNA sequences encoding the same CDR3. This chain links TRBV7-3 with TRBJ2-7; a weak D match, TRBD1 (7 bases). The CDR3 totals 12 residues. The V gene lost 5 bases and the J gene lost 4 bases, with 9 bases spanning the gap. Germline V gene data show CDR1 as SGHTA and CDR2 as FQGTGA. DNA of the CDR3: TGTGCCAGCAGCCCAGGGGGGTACGAGCAGTACTTC. It yields the protein CASSPGGYEQYF.

The chain combines TRBV7-9 with TRBJ2-5; a weak D match, TRBD2 (7 bases). Germline V gene sequence: CDR1 SEHNR, CDR2 FQNEAQ (reference sequence). There are 15 residues in the CDR3. V was trimmed by 2 bases and J by 5 bases, leaving 15 bases between them. This chain's CDR3 is CASSLNAGARETQYF. The CDR3 DNA sequence: TGTGCCAGCAGCTTAAACGCGGGGGCGCGGGAGACCCAGTACTTC.

J is TRBJ1-1 and V is TRBV11-2; a possible D gene is TRBD1 (5 bases). Germline V CDR1 and CDR2: SGHAT, FQNNGV. V dropped 5 bases and J dropped 2 bases, with 15 bases sitting between them. The CDR3 loop spans 15 amino acids. CDR3: CASSPWGTVNTEAFF. Here the CDR3 DNA reads TGTGCCAGCAGCCCCTGGGGCACGGTAAACACTGAAGCTTTCTTT. Drawing the rest from reference TRBV11-2 and TRBJ1-1, the complete variable domain is EAGVAQSPRYKIIEKRQSVAFWCNPISGHATLYWYQQILGQGPKLLIQFQNNGVVDDSQLPKDRFSAERLKGVDSTLKIQPAKLEDSAVYLCASSPWGTVNTEAFFGQGTRLTVV.